This T cell receptor beta chain was captured in a study of vaccination effects on CD4 cells after COVID-19. Data came from immunoSEQ multiplex PCR; TCRdb stores just in-frame clones and leaves some out. The sample holds around 30,000 clones, approximately 76% seen once. Whole-study results and caveats: There were few convalescent patients in the study and no early post-infection timepoints.

About this clone itself: The antigen is undetermined.

Peptide-pool stimulation followed by sequencing identified expanded antigen-specific CD4+ clonotypes in the ViraFEST assay. Culturing for more than 9 days preceded CD4+ T cell isolation. The participants, recipients of two vaccine doses, got either BNT162b2 or mRNA-1273. It was on days 3 and 7 that half the medium was replaced with IL-2 medium. V lost 1 base to trimming and J lost 1 base; unmatched junction nucleotides: 3. Germline values: CDR1 LGHDT, CDR2 YNNKEL (reference sequence). The CDR3 covers 15 residues. This material consisted of CD4+ T cells from PBMCs cultured with HCoV-229E spike peptides, taken after COVID-19 vaccination. The TCR was taken from a human donor who received a COVID-19 vaccine. The chain combines TRBV3-1 (or the pseudogene TRBV3-2) with TRBJ2-7; 8 bases map to TRBD1. The chain's CDR3 is CASSQVWTGSYEQYF. CDR3 sequence (DNA): TGTGCCAGCAGCCAAGTTTGGACAGGGTCCTACGAGCAGTACTTC.